The clone carrying this T cell receptor (beta chain) occurred many times. As originally analysed: Amplification with reference gene primers provided the estimates of nucleated cell counts. Clones were read by immunoSEQ multiplex PCR, and TCRdb kept only the in-frame ones, dropping some. The V and J calls and clone size come from that table; D and trimming were worked out from the DNA. The sample lists some 150,000 clones, about 86% seen once, with 8.2% in the top ten. This record belongs to a study of blood T cell repertoires in COVID-19. Looking at the study overall: Italy, Spain and the United States were the sources of the convalescent and acute COVID-19 samples. Sample material is recorded as cDNA or gDNA derived from T cells, B-cell-depleted T cells, or PBMCs.

The receptor was derived from a woman aged 55-69 years with acute or convalescent COVID-19. Sample: peripheral blood.

CDR3 amino acids: CASSLSGAAGNYGYTF. The CDR3 nucleotides are TGTGCCAGCAGTTTATCGGGAGCAGCCGGGAACTATGGCTACACCTTC. The chain uses TRBV27 and TRBJ1-2; no clear D gene. This CDR3 is built from 16 residues. Per the germline V gene, CDR1 is MNHEY and CDR2 is SMNVEV (reference sequence). The V gene lost 0 bases and the J gene lost 2 bases, with 13 bases spanning the gap.